This T cell receptor beta chain was documented in a study of T cells in Graves' hyperthyroidism and ophthalmopathy. RNA transcripts yielded amplified TCR beta CDR3 regions. In the first-round RT-PCR of the TCR CDR3, the HTBI primer set was used. TCRdb reprocessed the multiplex PCR reads with MiXCR, giving one entry per CDR3 protein. This sample yields some 500,000 distinct CDR3 sequences, of which over 13% are seen a single time; less than 20% belongs to the top ten. Germline CDR1 reads LNHDA; CDR2 reads SQIVND (reference sequence). CDR3 size: 17 residues. The trim removed 1 base at V and 8 bases at J, leaving 11 bases unmatched. This clonotype was seen many times.

The receptor was isolated from a woman under 30 with Graves' hyperthyroidism. The chain uses TRBV19 and TRBJ2-1; 10 bases line up with TRBD1. The sample consisted of blood. In DNA form, the CDR3 reads TGTGCCAGTAGTATAGCTCCGGGACAGGGGATTGGAGATGAGCAGTTCTTC. Encoded protein: CASSIAPGQGIGDEQFF.